A single sample is the source of the 18 T cell receptor beta chains below, sequenced in a study of lymphopenia after photon versus proton radiotherapy. Measured with immunoSEQ multiplex PCR; TCRdb has only the in-frame clones, and not every one. The sample holds 15,000 to 20,000 clones; just over 85% are singletons and the top ten take roughly 11%. Sequences were derived from peripheral blood, sampled from a patient treated with proton-based radiotherapy. Receptors were obtained from a man between 65 and 85 years old with pancreatic cancer.

The chain joins TRBV15 to TRBJ1-2; TRBD1 is a possible D gene (5 bases). This CDR3 has 15 amino acids. Germline CDR1 reads LNHNV; CDR2 reads YYDKDF (reference sequence). The V gene lost 0 bases and the J gene lost 2 bases, with 10 bases spanning the gap. The CDR3 reads CATSRDYGGNYGYTF. The CDR3 DNA is TGTGCCACCAGCAGAGATTACGGGGGAAACTATGGCTACACCTTC. The full variable domain, rest sourced from reference TRBV15 and TRBJ1-2, is DAMVIQNPRYQVTQFGKPVTLSCSQTLNHNVMYWYQQKSSQAPKLLFHYYDKDFNNEADTPDNFQSRRPNTSFCFLDIRSPGLGDTAMYLCATSRDYGGNYGYTFGSGTRLTVV.

V is TRBV6-1 and J is TRBJ2-1; 9 nucleotides align to TRBD1. Germline CDR1 reads MNHNS; CDR2 reads SASEGT. This CDR3 region has 14 residues. With 4 bases clipped from V and 4 bases from J, the junction kept 2 bases outside the gene matches. The CDR3 here is CASSGDRAYNEQFF. In DNA, the CDR3 is TGTGCCAGCAGTGGGGACAGGGCTTACAATGAGCAGTTCTTC.

By share of the sample, this clone is medium-sized. This chain joins TRBV5-1 and TRBJ2-5; 7 positions agree with TRBD2. The J segment lost 4 bases and the V segment lost 0 bases, leaving 15 bases of the junction unmatched. CDR1 and CDR2 from the germline V gene are SGHRS and YFSETQ. The CDR3 consists of 18 residues. The CDR3 protein is CASSLVGGMISLRETQYF. CDR3 bases: TGCGCCAGCAGCTTGGTGGGGGGGATGATAAGCCTCCGAGAGACCCAGTACTTC.

The CDR3 bases are TGTGCCAGCAGCTTCCCCTTACAGGGCGTTATAGACGAGCAGTACTTC. It is translated as CASSFPLQGVIDEQYF. The rearrangement uses TRBV5-5 and TRBJ2-7, with D possibly TRBD1 on 6 matching bases. CDR3 length: 16 residues. Trimming took 2 bases from V and 5 from J, leaving 20 bases between them. CDR1 is SGHKS, CDR2 YYEKEE, per germline (reference sequence).

This chain joins TRBV2 and TRBJ1-1; 9 bases map to TRBD1. The CDR3 loop spans 18 amino acids. V lost 7 bases to trimming and J lost 0 bases; unmatched junction nucleotides: 15. Per the germline V gene, CDR1 is SNHLY and CDR2 is FYNNEI. The CDR3 sequence is CASTEGQGQTLMNTEAFF. DNA for the CDR3: TGTGCCAGCACCGAGGGACAGGGCCAAACCCTTATGAACACTGAAGCTTTCTTT.

The chain recombines TRBV18 with TRBJ1-1; no clear D gene. CDR1 and CDR2 from the germline V gene are KGHSH and LQKENI. The CDR3 consists of 17 residues. Between the trimmed V and J ends, which lost 4 bases and 3 bases, there was a span of 21 bases. The CDR3 loop reads CASSQLSMRTVDTEAFF. CDR3 bases: TGTGCCAGCTCACAACTGTCGATGAGAACGGTGGACACTGAAGCTTTCTTT.

The chain couples TRBV27 to TRBJ2-1, with 8 bases lining up with TRBD2. The length of the CDR3 is 16 residues. Looked up from germline, CDR1 is MNHEY and CDR2 is SMNVEV (reference sequence). V trimming: 3 bases; J trimming: 3 bases; junction bases outside the gene matches: 7. The CDR3: CASSFLGRGHYNEQFF. In DNA, the CDR3 is TGTGCCAGCAGTTTCCTCGGGAGGGGACACTACAATGAGCAGTTCTTC.

The rearrangement links TRBV7-9 to TRBJ2-2, with D perhaps being TRBD1 or TRBD2 (5 bases each). This CDR3 is built from 14 residues. Looked up from germline, CDR1 is SEHNR and CDR2 is FQNEAQ (reference sequence). Trimming took 8 bases from V and 5 from J, leaving 15 bases between them. The CDR3 region is CASAKGGGTGELFF. For the CDR3, the DNA is TGTGCCAGCGCCAAAGGTGGGGGAACCGGGGAGCTGTTTTTT.

This rearrangement joins TRBV27 to TRBJ1-1; 10 positions match TRBD1. Germline CDR1 MNHEY, CDR2 SMNVEV (reference sequence). Losses at the gene ends were 6 bases for V and 5 bases for J; bases not matched to a gene: 9. This CDR3 region has 15 residues. This CDR3 is CASRISRDRGTEAFF. Written as DNA, the CDR3 is TGTGCCAGCAGGATAAGCCGGGACAGGGGAACTGAAGCTTTCTTT.

This rearrangement joins TRBV10-3 to TRBJ2-7; 9 bases are shared with TRBD1. CDR1 is ENHRY and CDR2 is SYGVKD in the germline V gene. V dropped 4 bases and J dropped 4; count of bases not matched to a gene: 8. CDR3 length: 15 amino acids. CDR3 residues: CAISATGQGGYEQYF. The CDR3 nucleotides are TGTGCCATCAGTGCGACGGGACAGGGTGGGTACGAGCAGTACTTC.

CDR3 bases: TGTGCCAGTAGTATCGGGGGCCCGGGCACTGAAGCTTTCTTT. Its protein is CASSIGGPGTEAFF. This chain uses TRBV19 with TRBJ1-1; perhaps TRBD1 as D (6 bases). V dropped 3 bases and J dropped 4 bases, with 12 bases sitting between them. The length of the CDR3 is 14 residues. Germline values: CDR1 LNHDA, CDR2 SQIVND (reference sequence).

The CDR3 here is CSVRGLAGITDTQYF. CDR3 in DNA: TGCAGCGTTCGTGGACTAGCGGGGATCACAGATACGCAGTATTTT. The gene calls are TRBV29-1 and TRBJ2-3, with 12 positions matching TRBD2. This CDR3 contains 15 residues. CDR1 is SQVTM, CDR2 ANQGSEA, per germline. V lost 5 bases, J lost 2 bases, and 5 bases stayed unmatched.

CDR3 residues: CASSSRGLAEAFF. The CDR3 nucleotides are TGTGCCAGCAGCTCCAGGGGTCTGGCTGAAGCTTTCTTT. J is TRBJ1-1 and V is TRBV11-3; D is possibly TRBD1 (6 bases). V was pared by 4 bases and J by 6 bases, with 12 bases between. This CDR3 has 13 amino acids. In germline, CDR1 is SGHNT, CDR2 YENEEA.

This clone was detected once. V gene TRBV6-6 combines with J gene TRBJ2-1; 7 positions agree with TRBD1. Trimming cost V 8 bases and J 2 bases; bases outside gene matches: 6. Germline CDR1 is MNHNY and CDR2 is SVGAGI (reference sequence). This CDR3 is built from 14 residues. CDR3 bases: TGTGCCAGCCGGGGCAGGGGGACCTACAATGAGCAGTTCTTC. As protein: CASRGRGTYNEQFF.

The chain couples TRBV2 to TRBJ2-7, with D unclear. Germline V gene data show CDR1 as SNHLY and CDR2 as FYNNEI. V lost 3 bases, J lost 4 bases, and 13 bases lay in between. The CDR3 sequence is 14 residues long. This CDR3 is CASSDPPRGYEQYF. The CDR3 DNA sequence: TGTGCCAGCAGTGATCCCCCTCGAGGTTACGAGCAGTACTTC.

This chain links TRBV9 with TRBJ1-3, with D uncertain. The V end lost 0 bases, the J end lost 0 bases, and 13 bases lay between the germline ends. Per germline, CDR1 SGDLS and CDR2 YYNGEE. There are 17 residues in the CDR3. CDR3 nucleotides: TGTGCCAGCAGCGTAGCTACCGCGCAAAGCTCTGGAAACACCATATATTTT. Its protein product is CASSVATAQSSGNTIYF.

The chain links TRBV5-4 to TRBJ2-7; D is possibly TRBD1 (7 bases). The germline V gene has CDR1 SGHNT and CDR2 YYREEE (reference sequence). Trimming removed 4 bases at V and 6 bases at J, with 17 bases between. This CDR3 spans 14 amino acids. The CDR3 region is CASSRTGTAGEQYF. The CDR3, as DNA: TGTGCCAGCAGCCGTACGGGGACAGCGGGCGAGCAGTACTTC. Full variable domain (outside the CDR3, taken from reference TRBV5-4 and TRBJ2-7): ETGVTQSPTHLIKTRGQQVTLRCSSQSGHNTVSWYQQALGQGPQFIFQYYREEENGRGNFPPRFSGLQFPNYSSELNVNALELDDSALYLCASSRTGTAGEQYFGPGTRLTVT.

This clone was detected only a few times. The V gene is TRBV2, the J gene TRBJ2-5, with 11 bases matching TRBD2. The CDR3 contains 15 residues. Germline CDR1 SNHLY, CDR2 FYNNEI. Trimming cost V 6 bases and J 5 bases; bases outside gene matches: 8. CDR3 bases: TGTGCCAGCAGGCTAGCGGGAGGCCTCGTGGAGACCCAGTACTTC. It translates to CASRLAGGLVETQYF. The full variable domain, rest sourced from reference TRBV2 and TRBJ2-5, is EPEVTQTPSHQVTQMGQEVILRCVPISNHLYFYWYRQILGQKVEFLVSFYNNEISEKSEIFDDQFSVERPDGSNFTLKIRSTKLEDSAMYFCASRLAGGLVETQYFGPGTRLLVL.